This T cell receptor beta chain is drawn from a study of beta chain features in type 1 diabetes. Concerning this clone: Antigen: not known.

All of the isolated RNA was reverse transcribed, so expressed TCRB transcripts were sequenced. Naive, central memory and regulatory T cell samples yielded about 4 million reads on average. Using immunoSEQ multiplex PCR, the repertoire was profiled, and TCRdb retains in-frame clones only, with some absent. The sample includes under 150,000 clones, approximately 15% of them seen just once. This CDR3 contains 13 residues. Trimming removed 4 bases from V and 3 bases from J, with 4 bases in between. Germline-derived CDR1 and CDR2 are MNHEY and SVGAGI. Study results and caveats: Naive, central memory and regulatory TCRB repertoires appeared more similar among patients than healthy donors. Type 1 diabetes patients had TCRB CDR3s that were shorter (moderately but significantly so) in all four CD4+ subsets. Possibly, sequencing cDNA over-represented cells that had high TCR expression levels.

This clonotype originated in a man aged 18 to 29 with type 1 diabetes. The sequenced material came from central memory CD4+ T cells from blood. This rearrangement joins TRBV6-5 to TRBJ2-6; D uncertain. The CDR3 DNA reads as TGTGCCAGCAGTTCCAATGGGGCCAACGTCCTGACTTTC. Translation gives CASSSNGANVLTF.